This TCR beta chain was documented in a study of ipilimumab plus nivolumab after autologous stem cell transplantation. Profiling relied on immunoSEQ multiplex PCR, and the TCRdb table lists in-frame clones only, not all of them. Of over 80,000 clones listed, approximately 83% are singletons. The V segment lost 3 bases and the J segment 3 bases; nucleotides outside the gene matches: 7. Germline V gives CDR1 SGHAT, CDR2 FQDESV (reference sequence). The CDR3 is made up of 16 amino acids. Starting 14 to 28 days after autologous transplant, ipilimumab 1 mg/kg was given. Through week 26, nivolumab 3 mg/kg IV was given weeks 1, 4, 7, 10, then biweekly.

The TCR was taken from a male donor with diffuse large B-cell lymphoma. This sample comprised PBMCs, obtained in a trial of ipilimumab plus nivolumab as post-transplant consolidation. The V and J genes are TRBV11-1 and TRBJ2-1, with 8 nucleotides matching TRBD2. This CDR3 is CASSFLSGVFYNEQFF. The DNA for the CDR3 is TGTGCCAGCAGCTTCCTTAGCGGGGTCTTCTACAATGAGCAGTTCTTC.